Below, 17 T cell receptor beta chains from the same sample are listed, as sequenced in a study of T cells in Graves' hyperthyroidism and ophthalmopathy. RNA transcripts were the template for amplifying TCR beta CDR3 regions. Researchers ran a first-round RT-PCR on the TCR CDR3 using the HTBI primer set. Using its own MiXCR run on the multiplex PCR reads, TCRdb lists one record per CDR3 protein. The data show about 640,000 distinct CDR3 sequences, 13% to 15% seen once. Sequenced sample: blood. These TCRs come from a woman between 45 and 65 years old with Graves' ophthalmopathy.

This clonotype was observed many times. V is TRBV20-1 and J is TRBJ1-3; D not certain. Germline CDR1 reads DFQATT; CDR2 reads SNEGSKA (reference sequence). V lost 4 bases, J lost 8 bases, and 18 bases lay in between. This CDR3 has 14 residues. CDR3 residues: CSATSRARGDTIYF. In DNA, the CDR3 is TGCAGTGCTACTAGCCGGGCACGCGGGGACACCATATATTTT.

This clonotype was seen repeatedly, ten times or more. This rearrangement joins TRBV2 to TRBJ1-1, with TRBD1 as a possible D gene (6 bases). V dropped 8 bases and J dropped 0 bases, with 19 bases sitting between them. CDR1 and CDR2 from the germline V gene are SNHLY and FYNNEI. The length of the CDR3 is 16 residues. In DNA form, the CDR3 reads TGTGCCAGCCTTGAGGGGGGGGCGATCCTGAACACTGAAGCTTTCTTT. Translation gives CASLEGGAILNTEAFF.

The chain joins TRBV20-1 to TRBJ2-7; 11 bases agree with TRBD2. Germline values: CDR1 DFQATT, CDR2 SNEGSKA (reference sequence). Unmatched junction bases numbered 3, after V lost 6 bases and J lost 5 bases. This CDR3 is 12 amino acids long. The CDR3, as DNA: TGCAGTGCCTCGACTAGCGGGAACGAGCAGTACTTC. It specifies CSASTSGNEQYF.

This clonotype was recorded at least ten times. This chain uses TRBV20-1 with TRBJ2-7; 10 bases agree with TRBD2. The germline V gene encodes CDR1 DFQATT and CDR2 SNEGSKA (reference sequence). The ends lost 4 bases at V and 4 bases at J; junction bases unmatched: 4. This CDR3 has 13 amino acids. CDR3 nucleotide sequence: TGCAGTGCTAAAGCGGGAGGGACTTACGAGCAGTACTTC. It codes for CSAKAGGTYEQYF.

The chain employs TRBV7-2 and TRBJ1-2; 10 positions match TRBD1. Germline CDR1 SGHTA, CDR2 FQGNSA. This CDR3 comprises 13 residues. The trim removed 2 bases at V and 7 bases at J, leaving 1 base unmatched. The CDR3 region has the DNA TGTGCCAGCAGCTTACGGGACAGGGGTGGCTACACCTTC. It yields the protein CASSLRDRGGYTF.

This clonotype appeared many times. The V and J genes are TRBV28 and TRBJ2-7; TRBD1 is a possible D gene (6 bases). V lost 6 bases to trimming and J lost 0 bases, with 15 bases between them. This CDR3 contains 15 residues. Germline V CDR1 and CDR2: MDHEN, SYDVKM. The CDR3 coding sequence is TGTGCCAGCAGGGTCCGGGACACAAGCTCCTACGAGCAGTACTTC. It is translated as CASRVRDTSSYEQYF. Drawing the rest from reference TRBV28 and TRBJ2-7, the complete variable domain is DVKVTQSSRYLVKRTGEKVFLECVQDMDHENMFWYRQDPGLGLRLIYFSYDVKMKEKGDIPEGYSVSREKKERFSLILESASTNQTSMYLCASRVRDTSSYEQYFGPGTRLTVT.

This clonotype was seen repeatedly, ten times or more. The chain combines TRBV20-1 with TRBJ2-7, with 10 bases lining up with TRBD2. Germline V gene sequence: CDR1 DFQATT, CDR2 SNEGSKA (reference sequence). With V trimmed by 0 bases and J by 1 base, 3 bases remained unmatched. The length of the CDR3 is 15 residues. The CDR3 spells CSARDTSGISYEQYF. The CDR3 DNA follows: TGCAGTGCTAGAGATACTAGCGGGATTTCCTACGAGCAGTACTTC.

This rearrangement joins TRBV3-1 to TRBJ2-3, with 8 bases matching TRBD1. This CDR3 has 15 amino acids. Germline V gene data show CDR1 as LGHDT and CDR2 as YNNKEL (reference sequence). J gave up 3 bases and V 6 bases, and 8 bases lay outside the gene matches. For the CDR3, the DNA is TGTGCCAGCAGGGGGCAGGGGGCGCTTACAGATACGCAGTATTTT. This codes for CASRGQGALTDTQYF.

This clonotype was detected only once. CDR3 nucleotides: TGTGCCAGTAGTATTCGTGGGCTAGACAGCGAGCAGTACTTC. Protein product: CASSIRGLDSEQYF. The gene calls are TRBV19 and TRBJ2-7, with TRBD1 as a possible D gene (5 bases). The CDR3 totals 14 residues. The V end was cut by 3 bases, the J end by 6 bases, with 15 bases between. Germline CDR1 LNHDA, CDR2 SQIVND (reference sequence).

Worth noting for this clonotype: Without the conserved terminal phenylalanine or tryptophan, this CDR3 likely stems from a read error. The chain has TRBV19 and TRBJ2-1; perhaps D is TRBD1 or TRBD2 (5 bases each). The ends were cut back, 1 base at V and 0 bases at J, with 13 bases in the middle. The CDR3 is 17 residues long. Germline V gives CDR1 LNHDA, CDR2 SQIVND (reference sequence). CDR3 region: CASSIAGTGISYNEQFS. In nucleotides, the CDR3 is TGTGCCAGTAGTATAGCTGGGACGGGGATCTCCTACAATGAGCAGTTCTCC.

This clonotype was counted many times. The chain couples TRBV30 to TRBJ2-2, with unresolved D. Germline V gives CDR1 GTSNPN, CDR2 SVGIG (reference sequence). Trimming cost V 2 bases and J 4 bases, with 8 bases left between them. This CDR3 spans 13 amino acids. The CDR3 DNA follows: TGTGCCTGGAGTCCCTCCCCCACCGGGGAGCTGTTTTTT. It specifies CAWSPSPTGELFF.

About this clonotype: A read error may be the cause here, since a much bigger clone is one base away. This chain joins TRBV29-1 and TRBJ1-2; 7 positions agree with TRBD1. From germline, CDR1 is SQVTM and CDR2 ANQGSEA. The CDR3 spans 14 residues. CDR3 nucleotide sequence: TGCAACGTTGTGGACCGGGACAGCAACTATGGCTACACCTTC. Encoded protein: CNVVDRDSNYGYTF.

In its sample, this clonotype was seen many times. V and J are TRBV20-1 and TRBJ1-1, with 7 bases lining up with TRBD1. The ends lost 5 bases at V and 3 bases at J; junction bases unmatched: 6. The germline V gene has CDR1 DFQATT and CDR2 SNEGSKA (reference sequence). The CDR3 is 13 amino acids. The chain's CDR3 is CSAGGQADTEAFF. DNA of the CDR3: TGCAGTGCTGGCGGACAGGCGGACACTGAAGCTTTCTTT.

This clonotype has a count of ten or more. The V call is TRBV2, the J call TRBJ1-1, with no clear D. The CDR3 runs 13 residues. Trimming left V 3 bases short and J 1 base short, with 6 bases between. The V gene's germline CDR1 is SNHLY and CDR2 FYNNEI. This CDR3 is CASSESRNTEAFF. CDR3 coding DNA: TGTGCCAGCAGTGAGAGCAGGAACACTGAAGCTTTCTTT.

The chain links TRBV4-3 to TRBJ2-7, with 15 nucleotides matching TRBD2. The end of the DNA aligns better with TRBJ2-1, so the J call may be wrong. The CDR3 covers 17 residues. CDR1 LGHNA and CDR2 YSLEER come from the germline V gene. The CDR3 region is CASSQETGTSGRTEQFF. The DNA for the CDR3 is TGCGCCAGCAGCCAAGAGACCGGGACTAGCGGGAGGACCGAGCAGTTCTTC.

This clonotype was observed many times. The chain joins TRBV7-3 to TRBJ2-1; 8 nucleotides match TRBD2. CDR3 length: 15 amino acids. Germline-derived CDR1 and CDR2 are SGHTA and FQGTGA. J gave up 9 bases and V 2 bases, and 9 bases lay outside the gene matches. The CDR3 spells CASSLSGTRDLEQFF. CDR3 in DNA: TGTGCCAGCAGCTTATCCGGGACTAGGGACCTTGAGCAGTTCTTC.

This chain joins TRBV3-1 and TRBJ2-1; D not certain. Looked up from germline, CDR1 is LGHDT and CDR2 is YNNKEL (reference sequence). The CDR3 runs 13 residues. V lost 2 bases to trimming and J lost 12 bases, with 14 bases between them. This chain's CDR3 is CASSQTETSWQFF. For the CDR3, the DNA is TGTGCCAGCAGCCAAACAGAGACAAGTTGGCAGTTCTTC.